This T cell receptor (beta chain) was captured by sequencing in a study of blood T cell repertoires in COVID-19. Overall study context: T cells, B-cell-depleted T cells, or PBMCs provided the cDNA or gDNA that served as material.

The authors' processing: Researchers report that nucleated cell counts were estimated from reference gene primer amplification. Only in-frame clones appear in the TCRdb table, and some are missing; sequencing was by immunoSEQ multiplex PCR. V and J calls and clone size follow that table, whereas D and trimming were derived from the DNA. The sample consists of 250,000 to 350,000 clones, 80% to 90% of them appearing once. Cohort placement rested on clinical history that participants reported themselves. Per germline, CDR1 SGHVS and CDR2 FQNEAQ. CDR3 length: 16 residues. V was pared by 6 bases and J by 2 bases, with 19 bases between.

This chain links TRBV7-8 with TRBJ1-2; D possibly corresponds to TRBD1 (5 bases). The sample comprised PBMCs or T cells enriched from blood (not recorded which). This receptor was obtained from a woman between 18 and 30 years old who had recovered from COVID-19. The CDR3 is CASRPAFGHGNYGYTF. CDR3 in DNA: TGTGCCAGCAGACCTGCTTTCGGACACGGCAACTATGGCTACACCTTC.